This section outlines one TCR beta chain sequence together with its context. Its cognate antigen is unknown. The data were obtained in a study of post-analysis software for immune sequencing data. About the study: There were relapsing-remitting, secondary progressive and progressive-relapsing multiple sclerosis among the disease courses included.

Presence of unique molecular identifiers characterized the TCR beta cDNA libraries. Around 500,000 cDNA molecules were obtained from around 0.96 to 9.9 million T cells. TCRdb reprocessed the PCR reads via MiXCR and lists one record per CDR3 protein. This table holds 650,000 to 850,000 distinct CDR3 sequences, around 42% found once. Findings of the study overall: In multiple sclerosis, normalized Chao1 diversity was significantly below that of controls.

This clonotype originated in a girl under 18 with multiple sclerosis. The sequencing input was blood.

CDR3 in DNA: TGCAGTGCTCAGGTCTGGGCAGGGGGTGCGAATCAGCCCCAGCATTTT. Translated, it gives CSAQVWAGGANQPQHF. The V and J genes are TRBV20-1 and TRBJ1-5; 7 bases line up with TRBD1. CDR1 is DFQATT, CDR2 SNEGSKA, per germline (reference sequence). The CDR3 has 16 amino acids. Unmatched junction bases numbered 14, after V lost 5 bases and J lost 4 bases.